This entry concerns a single T cell receptor (beta chain). Its antigen is undetermined. CDR3 size: 12 residues. CDR1 is MNHNY, CDR2 SVGAGI, per germline (reference sequence). Deletions cut 2 bases from V and 3 bases from J, with 5 bases between. This sample stems from a study of cytomegalovirus exposure and HLA in healthy donors. The overall study: According to later analysis, the same platform produced the approximately 130 validation and approximately 630 first-cohort repertoires. Study-level results: Specificity of three CMV-associated chains for CMV antigens was verified in vitro.

Repertoires were generated with immunoSEQ multiplex PCR, while TCRdb's copy carries only in-frame clones and drops some. Seen here are 190,000 or so clones, roughly 84% observed once, and the top ten hold about 3%. The sequence derives from a woman aged 18-30 years in good health and CMV-seropositive. The V call is TRBV6-6, the J call TRBJ2-7, with D hard to call. The sample was PBMCs. The CDR3, as DNA: TGTGCCAGCAGTTACAACGGCTACGAGCAGTACTTC. It encodes CASSYNGYEQYF.